Below, 3 T cell receptor beta chains from the same sample are listed, as sequenced in a study of blood T cells in healthy people across ages (dated by TCRdb to the mid-2010s). Library preparation used 5' RACE. The sample was run on an Illumina HiSeq 2500. A second roughly 6 to 11 cycle PCR used a sample-barcoded 5' primer and a J-beta primer mix. TCRdb reanalyzed the raw reads on its own, using fastp at Q25 for trimming and MiXCR for clone calling, and kept in-frame beta chains. Here each entry gathers all rows of one CDR3 protein and keeps the most common genes and DNA. The sample table contains roughly 900,000 distinct CDR3 sequences; only one count was recorded for about 44% of them. 13% of the sample lies in the top ten. What was sequenced was blood. The receptors here all came from a man aged 25-45 years in good health.

This clonotype came up a few times. This chain uses TRBV3-1 with TRBJ1-2; tentatively, D is TRBD1 (6 bases). This CDR3 has 14 amino acids. Germline CDR1 is LGHDT and CDR2 is YNNKEL (reference sequence). V lost 1 base and J 4 bases, leaving 10 bases between the germline ends. The DNA for the CDR3 is TGTGCCAGCAGCCAAGCAGGGGCTGGCTATGGCTACACCTTC. It specifies CASSQAGAGYGYTF.

The gene calls are TRBV20-1 and TRBJ2-1; 15 bases are a match to TRBD2. Trimming at V came to 6 bases and at J to 7 bases, leaving 16 bases not matched to a gene. The CDR3 contains 18 residues. CDR1 is DFQATT, CDR2 SNEGSKA, per germline (reference sequence). For the CDR3, the DNA is TGCAGTGCCCGCCCGGGACTAGCGGGGGGAAATATGGATAATGAGCAGTTCTTC. Protein: CSARPGLAGGNMDNEQFF.

The chain has TRBV7-2 and TRBJ2-7, with TRBD1 matching over 7 bases. V trimming: 6 bases; J trimming: 2 bases; junction bases outside the gene matches: 7. This CDR3 is built from 14 residues. CDR1 and CDR2 from the germline V gene are SGHTA and FQGNSA. CDR3 DNA sequence: TGTGCCAGCAGTCCCACGACAGGGCCCTACGAGCAGTACTTC. Translated, it gives CASSPTTGPYEQYF.